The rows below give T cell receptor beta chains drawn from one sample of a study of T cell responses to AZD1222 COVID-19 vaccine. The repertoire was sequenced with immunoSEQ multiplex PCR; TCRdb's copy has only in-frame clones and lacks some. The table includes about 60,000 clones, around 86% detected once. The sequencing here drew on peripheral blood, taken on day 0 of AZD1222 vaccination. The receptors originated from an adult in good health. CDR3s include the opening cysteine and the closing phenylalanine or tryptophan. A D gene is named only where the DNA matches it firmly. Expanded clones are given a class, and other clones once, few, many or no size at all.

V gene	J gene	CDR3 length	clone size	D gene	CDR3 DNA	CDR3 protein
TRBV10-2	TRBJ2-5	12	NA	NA	TGCGCCAGTGCTAGCGCCCAAGAGACCCAGTACTTC	CASASAQETQYF
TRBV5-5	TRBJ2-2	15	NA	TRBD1	TGTGCCAGCAGTCGGACAGGGGTAAATGACGGGGAGCTGTTTTTT	CASSRTGVNDGELFF
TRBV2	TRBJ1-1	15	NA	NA	TGTGCCAGCAGTGAAGGGGATGTGGGGGACACTGAAGCTTTCTTT	CASSEGDVGDTEAFF
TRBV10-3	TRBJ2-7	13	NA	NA	TGTGCCATCAGTGAGGCAGGGTCCTACGAGCAGTACTTC	CAISEAGSYEQYF
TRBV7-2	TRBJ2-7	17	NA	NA	TGTGCCAGCAGCCTTCGAGTGGGGGGAGCGGGCTCCTACGAGCAGTACTTC	CASSLRVGGAGSYEQYF
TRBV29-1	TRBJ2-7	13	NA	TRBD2	TGCAGCGTTGCTAAGACTAGCTTTGACGAGCAGTACTTC	CSVAKTSFDEQYF
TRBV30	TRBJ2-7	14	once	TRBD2	TGTGCCTGGAGCGCCGGGACTAGCGGTTACGAGCAGTACTTC	CAWSAGTSGYEQYF
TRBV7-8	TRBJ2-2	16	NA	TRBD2	TGTGCCAGCAGCAGGGGACTAGCGGAAAACACCGGGGAGCTGTTTTTT	CASSRGLAENTGELFF
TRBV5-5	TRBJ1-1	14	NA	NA	TGTGCCAGCAGCGGTCGGGGGGGGCACACTGAAGCTTTCTTT	CASSGRGGHTEAFF
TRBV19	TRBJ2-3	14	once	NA	TGTGCCAGTAGTATTTCGACTAGCACAGATACGCAGTATTTT	CASSISTSTDTQYF
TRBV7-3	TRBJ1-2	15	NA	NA	TGTGCCAGCAGCCCAGCTTATTCGGCTGCATATGGCTACACCTTC	CASSPAYSAAYGYTF
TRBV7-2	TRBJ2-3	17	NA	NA	TGTGCCAGCAGCTTAGGTTCATGGGAGGCCGACACAGATACGCAGTATTTT	CASSLGSWEADTDTQYF
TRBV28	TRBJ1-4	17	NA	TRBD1	TGTGCCAGCAGTTTGTCGCCGGGACAGGGAGGAGTTGAAAAACTGTTTTTT	CASSLSPGQGGVEKLFF
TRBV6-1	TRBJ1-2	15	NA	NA	TGTGCCAGCAGTGAATGGGTAGGGAATAACTATGGCTACACCTTC	CASSEWVGNNYGYTF
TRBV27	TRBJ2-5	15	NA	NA	TGTGCCAGCAGTTTAGATGCGGGGCCTATTGAGACCCAGTACTTC	CASSLDAGPIETQYF
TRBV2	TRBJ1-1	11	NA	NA	TGTGCCAGCATGAGGGACACTGAAGCTTTCTTT	CASMRDTEAFF
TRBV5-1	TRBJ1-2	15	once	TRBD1	TGCGCCAGCAGCTTGGGGGACAGGGCCGAGGATGGCTACACCTTC	CASSLGDRAEDGYTF
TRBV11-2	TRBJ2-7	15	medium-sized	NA	TGTGCCAGCACCATCACCCTTAGCGGATCCTACGAGCAGTACTTC	CASTITLSGSYEQYF
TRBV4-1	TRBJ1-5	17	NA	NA	TGCGCCAGCAGTCCCCAAGTCGTATCTGTTACTAGGGGGCCCCAGCATTTT	CASSPQVVSVTRGPQHF
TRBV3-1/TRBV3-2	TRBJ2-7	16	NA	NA	TGTGCCAGCAGCCAAGATCGACAGGATTACTCCTACGAGCAGTACTTC	CASSQDRQDYSYEQYF
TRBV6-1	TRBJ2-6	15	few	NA	TGTGCCAGCAGTGAAAAGACAGCTGGGGCCAACGTCCTGACTTTC	CASSEKTAGANVLTF
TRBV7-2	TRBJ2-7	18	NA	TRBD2	TGTGCCAGCAGCATCAGACCGACAGATTATAGCGGGGTCTACGAGCAGTACTTC	CASSIRPTDYSGVYEQYF
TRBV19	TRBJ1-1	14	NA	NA	TGTGCCAGTAAGGGTGGGTTGGAAGGTACTGAAGCTTTCTTT	CASKGGLEGTEAFF
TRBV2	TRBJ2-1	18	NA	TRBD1	TGTGCCAGCAGTGTATTCCGGGACAGGGGGGGACGGTGCAATGAGCAGTTCTTC	CASSVFRDRGGRCNEQFF
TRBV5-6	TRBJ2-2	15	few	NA	TGTGCCAGCAGCTTATTACAGGTGAACACCGGGGAGCTGTTTTTT	CASSLLQVNTGELFF
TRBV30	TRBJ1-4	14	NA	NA	TGTGCCTGGAGTGTTGAAGGGTTTAATGAAAAACTGTTTTTT	CAWSVEGFNEKLFF